This section outlines one TCR beta chain sequence together with its context. Its antigen remains unknown. Other DNA sequences in the same sample also yield this CDR3. The primer mix had 60 Vbeta and 13 Jbeta primers. Data came from immunoSEQ multiplex PCR; TCRdb stores just in-frame clones and leaves some out. Here the sample spans about 170,000 clones, 60% to 80% being singletons. The sample originates from a study of cytomegalovirus exposure and HLA in healthy donors. Study outcomes and limitations: Researchers reported from a later analysis that most CMV-associated TCR beta chains appeared HLA-restricted. In an earlier analysis, most TCR beta V segments were productive about 87% or about 30% of the time.

The V gene's germline CDR1 is MNHEY and CDR2 SVGAGI. The CDR3 sequence is 13 residues long. The junction had 2 bases not matched to a gene; V was cut back by 2 bases and J by 6 bases. The chain uses TRBV6-5 and TRBJ1-2; 8 nucleotides align to TRBD1. The receptor was derived from a woman aged 50 to 60 in good health and CMV-seropositive. The source material was PBMCs. CDR3 region: CASSYGQGDGYTF. For the CDR3, the DNA is TGTGCCAGCAGTTACGGACAGGGTGATGGCTACACCTTC.